This T cell receptor (beta chain) was sequenced for a study of T-cell reconstitution after alpha-beta-depleted transplantation in children. The study, taken as a whole, reports: Some patients owed their high day-60 TCRbeta diversity to surviving recipient T cells and thymic progenitors.

TCRbeta library construction was performed incorporating unique molecular identifiers. TCRdb called the PCR reads again in MiXCR, with one record for every CDR3 protein. The sample consists of under 250,000 distinct CDR3 sequences, 20% to 30% of them appearing once. In the case of this clonotype: The antigen remains undetermined.

Germline CDR1 and CDR2: PRHDT and FYEKMQ (reference sequence). The CDR3 length is 14 residues. V was clipped by 1 base and J by 7 bases, with 13 bases between them. Sequencing used PBMCs, mostly from graft donor cells, obtained 360 days after TCRalphabeta/CD19-depleted stem cell transplant. The clonotype was recovered from a female patient under 10 years old who had a stem cell transplant for congenital amegakaryocytic thrombocytopenia, so the T cells may come from the graft donor. The genes are TRBV13 and TRBJ2-5, with a tentative D call TRBD2 (5 bases). The CDR3 region is CASSLAGYLGTQYF. The CDR3 DNA follows: TGTGCCAGCAGCTTAGCGGGGTACCTGGGGACCCAGTACTTC. The complete variable domain, with remaining parts taken from reference TRBV13 and TRBJ2-5, reads AAGVIQSPRHLIKEKRETATLKCYPIPRHDTVYWYQQGPGQDPQFLISFYEKMQSDKGSIPDRFSAQQFSDYHSELNMSSLELGDSALYFCASSLAGYLGTQYFGPGTRLLVL.